Following are 29 T cell receptor beta chains from one sample sequenced in a study of blood T cell repertoires in COVID-19. Measured with immunoSEQ multiplex PCR; TCRdb has only the in-frame clones, and not every one. The sample records 200,000 or so clones, around 89% being singletons. Material for sequencing was peripheral blood. All receptors come from a man in his 70s with acute or convalescent COVID-19.

The rearrangement links TRBV30 to TRBJ2-1; D might be TRBD2 (6 bases). Per the germline V gene, CDR1 is GTSNPN and CDR2 is SVGIG (reference sequence). The CDR3 covers 18 residues. The V end lost 2 bases, the J end lost 0 bases, and 20 bases lay between the germline ends. Written as DNA, the CDR3 is TGTGCCTGGAGTTCCCTCCGACCGGGACTCTACTCCTACAATGAGCAGTTCTTC. It translates to CAWSSLRPGLYSYNEQFF.

The rearrangement links TRBV21-1 to TRBJ2-1; whether TRBD1, the table's D call, matches the DNA was not checked. TRBV21-1 is listed as a pseudogene. The length of the CDR3 is 18 residues. The CDR3 sequence is CASKWPLDTKSSYNEQFF. CDR3 nucleotide sequence: TGTGCCAGCAAATGGCCTTTAGACACGAAAAGCTCCTACAATGAGCAGTTCTTC.

This clone has more than one count but fewer than ten. V is TRBV5-4 and J is TRBJ2-5; tentatively, D is TRBD1 (6 bases). Trimming cost V 4 bases and J 2 bases, with 9 bases left between them. This CDR3 comprises 13 residues. Per germline, CDR1 SGHNT and CDR2 YYREEE (reference sequence). The CDR3 sequence: CASSPGQQETQYF. The CDR3 coding sequence is TGTGCCAGCAGCCCAGGACAGCAAGAGACCCAGTACTTC.

The table lists this clone with a few counts. This chain uses TRBV7-9 with TRBJ2-4; 7 nucleotides line up with TRBD1. Germline trimming cut 5 bases from V and 0 bases from J; bases unmatched to any gene: 10. This CDR3 comprises 17 residues. Germline CDR1 SEHNR, CDR2 FQNEAQ (reference sequence). CDR3 in amino acids: CASSNSDRTLAKNIQYF. In nucleotides, the CDR3 is TGTGCCAGCAGCAACTCGGACAGGACCCTAGCCAAAAACATTCAGTACTTC. Together with reference TRBV7-9 and TRBJ2-4, the CDR3 gives the full variable domain: DTGVSQNPRHKITKRGQNVTFRCDPISEHNRLYWYRQTLGQGPEFLTYFQNEAQLEKSRLLSDRFSAERPKGSFSTLEIQRTEQGDSAMYLCASSNSDRTLAKNIQYFGAGTRLSVL.

This clone was detected only once. This sequence joins TRBV7-9 and TRBJ2-1, with TRBD1 matching 8 bases. There are 17 residues in the CDR3. V was clipped by 1 base and J by 2 bases; unmatched bases: 7. The germline gives CDR1 SEHNR, CDR2 FQNEAQ (reference sequence). CDR3 sequence: CASSLGQGSYPYNEQFF. The CDR3 nucleotides read TGTGCCAGCAGCTTAGGACAGGGGAGTTACCCCTACAATGAGCAGTTCTTC.

Only one count was recorded for this clone. The V gene is TRBV5-1, the J gene TRBJ2-2; a weak D match, TRBD1 (5 bases). Deletions cut 2 bases from V and 1 base from J, with 6 bases between. Germline CDR1 is SGHRS and CDR2 is YFSETQ. The CDR3 is 14 residues long. Here the CDR3 DNA reads TGCGCCAGCAGCTTAGGACAGAACACCGGGGAGCTGTTTTTT. It translates to CASSLGQNTGELFF.

This clone was counted a single time. The chain recombines TRBV6-5 with TRBJ1-5, with D possibly TRBD1 on 6 matching bases. Germline V gene lookup returns CDR1 MNHEY and CDR2 SVGAGI. This CDR3 spans 14 amino acids. V lost 6 bases and J lost 7, with 16 bases in between. Here the CDR3 reads CASRSTGLGQPQHF. For the CDR3, the DNA is TGTGCCAGCAGATCAACAGGGTTAGGGCAGCCCCAGCATTTT.

The CDR3 loop reads CASSQDQRYNEQFF. DNA for the CDR3: TGTGCCAGCAGCCAGGACCAGCGGTACAATGAGCAGTTCTTC. This chain links TRBV3-1 (or the pseudogene TRBV3-2) with TRBJ2-1; D perhaps matches TRBD2 (5 bases). V lost 3 bases to trimming and J lost 4 bases, with 10 bases between them. The CDR3 extends over 14 amino acids. The germline gives CDR1 LGHDT, CDR2 YNNKEL (reference sequence).

The rearrangement links TRBV6-5 to TRBJ1-1; D may be TRBD1 (5 bases). Germline V gene sequence: CDR1 MNHEY, CDR2 SVGAGI. V was cut by 0 bases and J by 7 bases, with 12 bases left in between. This CDR3 is built from 14 residues. For the CDR3, the DNA is TGTGCCAGCAGTTACTCCTGGGTCGGGGGTGAAGCTTTCTTT. It is translated as CASSYSWVGGEAFF.

The chain recombines TRBV29-1 with TRBJ1-1; the D is unclear. Trimming took off 4 bases at V and 1 base at J, with 7 bases between the two ends. The germline V gene has CDR1 SQVTM and CDR2 ANQGSEA. CDR3 length: 12 residues. DNA of the CDR3: TGCAGCGTTGTTGGCCAGAACACTGAAGCTTTCTTT. Amino acids: CSVVGQNTEAFF.

V gene TRBV13 combines with J gene TRBJ2-5; no clear D gene. This CDR3 is 15 amino acids long. The V gene's germline CDR1 is PRHDT and CDR2 FYEKMQ (reference sequence). Trimming cost V 5 bases and J 5 bases, with 18 bases left between them. The CDR3 DNA reads as TGTGCCAGCAGCCCCTCGATGCTAGGTCTCGAGACCCAGTACTTC. Translating gives CASSPSMLGLETQYF.

The CDR3: CASSQDSGLPTYEQYF. DNA of the CDR3: TGTGCCAGCAGCCAAGATTCGGGACTTCCGACCTACGAGCAGTACTTC. The chain uses TRBV3-1 (or the pseudogene TRBV3-2) and TRBJ2-7; D might be TRBD2 (6 bases). CDR1 LGHDT and CDR2 YNNKEL come from the germline V gene (reference sequence). This CDR3 has 16 amino acids. Trimming took 0 bases from V and 2 from J, leaving 14 bases between them.

The J gene is TRBJ1-5, the V gene TRBV5-1; possibly TRBD1 for D (5 bases). The CDR3 extends over 14 amino acids. Trimming removed 1 base from V and 4 bases from J, with 9 bases in between. Per germline, CDR1 SGHRS and CDR2 YFSETQ. The CDR3 coding sequence is TGCGCCAGCAGCTTGCAGGCAGGGAATCAGCCCCAGCATTTT. Translating gives CASSLQAGNQPQHF.

This chain joins TRBV18 and TRBJ2-3; D is unclear. The CDR3 totals 15 residues. Germline assignment: CDR1 KGHSH and CDR2 LQKENI. Between the trimmed V and J ends, which lost 1 base and 0 bases, there was a span of 8 bases. This chain's CDR3 is CASSPLPSSTDTQYF. The CDR3 DNA reads as TGTGCCAGCTCACCACTCCCTTCTAGCACAGATACGCAGTATTTT.

V usage is TRBV14 and J usage is TRBJ1-2; maybe TRBD1 (5 bases). The germline CDR1 and CDR2 sequences are SGHDN and FVKESK. The V end lost 1 base, the J end lost 7 bases, and 19 bases lay between the germline ends. The CDR3 has 16 residues. The CDR3 loop reads CASSQASGLRAGGYTF. The CDR3 DNA reads TGTGCCAGCAGCCAAGCCTCGGGACTCAGGGCGGGTGGCTACACCTTC. The full variable domain, with the rest looked up from reference TRBV14 and TRBJ1-2, is EAGVTQFPSHSVIEKGQTVTLRCDPISGHDNLYWYRRVMGKEIKFLLHFVKESKQDESGMPNNRFLAERTGGTYSTLKVQPAELEDSGVYFCASSQASGLRAGGYTFGSGTRLTVV.

This clone was observed a few times. The genes are TRBV18 and TRBJ2-3, with unresolved D. Per germline, CDR1 KGHSH and CDR2 LQKENI. Trimming pared 2 bases from V and 3 bases from J, leaving 3 bases between. The CDR3 spans 12 residues. Written as DNA, the CDR3 is TGTGCCAGCTCACCAACAACAGATACGCAGTATTTT. This encodes CASSPTTDTQYF.

The chain couples TRBV5-1 to TRBJ1-6; 7 nucleotides match TRBD1. V lost 0 bases to trimming and J lost 8 bases; unmatched junction nucleotides: 5. The CDR3 runs to 15 residues. CDR1 is SGHRS, CDR2 YFSETQ, per germline. CDR3 amino acids: CASSLAGTEYSPLHF. As DNA, the CDR3 is TGCGCCAGCAGCTTGGCAGGGACAGAGTATTCACCCCTCCACTTT.

V usage is TRBV7-2 and J usage is TRBJ2-2; D is perhaps TRBD2 (6 bases). This CDR3 comprises 15 residues. V lost 0 bases, J lost 7 bases, and 12 bases lay in between. CDR1 and CDR2 from the germline V gene are SGHTA and FQGNSA. The CDR3 reads CASSLAAGTGGELFF. In DNA, the CDR3 is TGTGCCAGCAGCTTAGCGGCGGGGACGGGCGGGGAGCTGTTTTTT.

This clone was detected only once. This sequence joins TRBV12-3 or TRBV12-4 and TRBJ2-2, with a tentative D call TRBD2 (6 bases). This CDR3 is 13 amino acids long. V lost 3 bases and J lost 6, with 8 bases in between. CDR3 loop: CASSLRGAGELFF. As DNA, the CDR3 is TGTGCCAGCAGTTTGCGGGGAGCCGGGGAGCTGTTTTTT.

Remarks on this clone: The sample has other DNA sequences that encode this CDR3 too. The chain recombines TRBV24-1 with TRBJ2-2; D is undetermined. This CDR3 is built from 13 residues. Trimming took off 10 bases at V and 2 bases at J, with 10 bases between the two ends. From germline, CDR1 is KGHDR and CDR2 SFDVKD. The CDR3, as DNA: TGTGCCACAAGAGACACTAACACCGGGGAGCTGTTTTTT. Residues: CATRDTNTGELFF.

This sequence joins TRBV9 and TRBJ1-2; D gene uncertain. The germline V gene encodes CDR1 SGDLS and CDR2 YYNGEE. CDR3 size: 15 residues. The ends were cut back, 0 bases at V and 1 base at J, with 10 bases in the middle. The CDR3 here is CASSVGNSGNYGYTF. The DNA for the CDR3 is TGTGCCAGCAGCGTAGGGAACAGCGGTAACTATGGCTACACCTTC.

The rearrangement links TRBV30 to TRBJ2-3, with 8 bases that match TRBD1. CDR3 length equals 14 residues. V gave up 3 bases and J gave up 1 base; unmatched junction bases: 3. CDR1 and CDR2 (germline): GTSNPN, SVGIG (reference sequence). CDR3 loop: CAWSPTGGTDTQYF. CDR3 bases: TGTGCCTGGAGCCCGACAGGGGGCACAGATACGCAGTATTTT.

This clone was counted a single time. The J gene is TRBJ2-3, the V gene TRBV2, with TRBD2 matching 10 bases. The trim removed 6 bases at V and 0 bases at J, leaving 3 bases unmatched. The length of the CDR3 is 15 residues. Germline CDR1 SNHLY, CDR2 FYNNEI. The CDR3 spells CASREGLASTDTQYF. For the CDR3, the DNA is TGTGCCAGCAGAGAGGGACTAGCGAGCACAGATACGCAGTATTTT.

This clone was seen a single time. The chain is built from TRBV29-1 and TRBJ2-5; possibly TRBD2 for D (5 bases). Deletions cut 6 bases from V and 5 bases from J, with 16 bases between. Germline V gene lookup returns CDR1 SQVTM and CDR2 ANQGSEA. CDR3 length: 13 amino acids. The CDR3 here is CSVVRGVGETQYF. CDR3 DNA sequence: TGCAGCGTGGTCCGGGGAGTCGGCGAGACCCAGTACTTC.

As regards this clone: Other DNA sequences in the same sample also yield this CDR3. The chain links TRBV27 to TRBJ2-7, with 12 nucleotides matching TRBD2. V lost 5 bases and J lost 3; bases outside the gene matches: 2. The CDR3 runs to 14 residues. Germline values: CDR1 MNHEY, CDR2 SMNVEV (reference sequence). The CDR3: CASSGLAGIYEQYF. The CDR3 nucleotides are TGTGCCAGCAGTGGACTAGCGGGAATCTACGAGCAGTACTTC.

The chain joins TRBV19 to TRBJ2-3; D might be TRBD2 (5 bases). Trimming removed 4 bases from V and 9 bases from J, with 14 bases in between. CDR1 is LNHDA, CDR2 SQIVND, per germline (reference sequence). The length of the CDR3 is 13 residues. CDR3 bases: TGTGCCAGTAGTACGGACTTTTTAGGGACGCAGTATTTT. Translating gives CASSTDFLGTQYF.

The chain links TRBV7-3 to TRBJ2-1; no firm D call. Deletions cut 1 base from V and 0 bases from J, with 10 bases between. Germline V lookup: CDR1 SGHTA, CDR2 FQGTGA. The CDR3 has 16 amino acids. CDR3 sequence (DNA): TGTGCCAGCAGCTTAAGTAGCAGCAGCTCCTACAATGAGCAGTTCTTC. Encoded protein: CASSLSSSSSYNEQFF.

The rearrangement links TRBV5-1 to TRBJ2-5, with 7 bases fitting TRBD1. The CDR3 spans 14 residues. Germline V gene data show CDR1 as SGHRS and CDR2 as YFSETQ. V lost 4 bases and J lost 2; bases outside the gene matches: 5. The CDR3 nucleotides read TGCGCCAGCAGCGCCGGGACAGCGCAAGAGACCCAGTACTTC. Translating gives CASSAGTAQETQYF.

The chain joins TRBV30 to TRBJ2-1, with D possibly TRBD2 on 6 matching bases. CDR1 is GTSNPN, CDR2 SVGIG, per germline (reference sequence). The CDR3 loop spans 16 amino acids. Trimming pared 2 bases from V and 9 bases from J, leaving 23 bases between. For the CDR3, the DNA is TGTGCCTGGAGTTCTCTACTAGCTTCCATATACGGTGAGCAGTTCTTC. It encodes CAWSSLLASIYGEQFF.